This is a list of T cell receptor beta chains from one sample in a study of T cells in Graves' hyperthyroidism and ophthalmopathy. TCRdb redid the calling of the multiplex PCR reads with MiXCR, one entry per CDR3 protein. The sample yields about 640,000 distinct CDR3 sequences, approximately 14% seen once. Sequences were obtained from blood. The source of these receptors is a woman aged 45-60 years with Graves' ophthalmopathy. The CDR3 runs from the conserved cysteine through the conserved F or W. The D gene is left open where the match is weak. Not every row has a clone size; where given, it reads once, few, many or a size class.

d_gene,abundance,j_gene,v_gene,CDR3nt,CDR3aa
TRBD1,NA,TRBJ1-6,TRBV7-8,TGTGCCAGCAGCTTAGTCGGGGACAGAAGAAGCTCCTATAATTCACCCCTCCACTTT,CASSLVGDRRSSYNSPLHF
TRBD1,many,TRBJ2-7,TRBV6-1,TGTGCCAGCAGGACAGGACAGGGGATCGACGAGCAGTACTTC,CASRTGQGIDEQYF
TRBD2,few,TRBJ2-2,TRBV2,TGTGCCAGCCAGGGACTAGTCGTTACCGGGGAGCTGTTTTTT,CASQGLVVTGELFF
NA,few,TRBJ2-1,TRBV27,TGTGCCAGCACTCGGACCCCCGGACAGAGCTCCTACAATGAGCAGTTCTTC,CASTRTPGQSSYNEQFF
TRBD1,many,TRBJ1-2,TRBV6-1,TGTGCCAGCAGTGAAGCAGGGGGCCCCTATGGCTACACCTTC,CASSEAGGPYGYTF
NA,few,TRBJ2-2,TRBV5-1,TGCGCCAGCAGCTCCTATCCCGGGGAGCTGTTTTTT,CASSSYPGELFF
NA,few,TRBJ2-4,TRBV14,TGTGCCAGCAGCCAGCTTCTAGCCAAAAACATTCAGTACTTC,CASSQLLAKNIQYF
NA,few,TRBJ2-5,TRBV4-3,TGCGCCAGCAGCCAAGATCAGGGTCCAGAGACCCAGTACTTC,CASSQDQGPETQYF
TRBD1,NA,TRBJ1-1,TRBV2,TGTGCCAGCAGTAGACAGGGACCCGCCGAAGCTTTCTTT,CASSRQGPAEAFF
TRBD1,NA,TRBJ1-4,TRBV12-3/TRBV12-4,TGTGCCAGCAGTCCGGGACAGGGTTATGAAAAACTGTTTTTT,CASSPGQGYEKLFF
NA,NA,TRBJ1-1,TRBV28,TGTGCCAGCAGTTTAGAATTCGGGGCCGGGGTTACTGAAGCTTTCTTT,CASSLEFGAGVTEAFF
NA,medium-sized,TRBJ2-1,TRBV2,TGTGCCAGCAGTGAAGTCTCGGGGGACAATGAGCAGTTCTTC,CASSEVSGDNEQFF
TRBD1,many,TRBJ2-3,TRBV15,TGTGCCACCAGCACCCGCGGACAGGGACGCACAGATACGCAGTATTTT,CATSTRGQGRTDTQYF
TRBD1,NA,TRBJ1-1,TRBV2,TGTGCCAGCAGGAGGGACAGTGAAGCTTTCTTT,CASRRDSEAFF
NA,few,TRBJ2-2,TRBV20-1,TGCAGTGCCAAAATAACGTCGGGCGGGGAGCTGTTTTTT,CSAKITSGGELFF
NA,many,TRBJ2-2,TRBV13,TGTGCCAGCACCCAAAAAGGGGACACCGGGGAGCTGTTTTTT,CASTQKGDTGELFF
NA,many,TRBJ2-3,TRBV11-3,TGTGCCAGCAGCTTAGGAGTCCTAGCTGGAGGTTCTACAGATACGCAGTATTTT,CASSLGVLAGGSTDTQYF
NA,many,TRBJ2-5,TRBV28,TGTGCCAGCAGCCCACCGCCCCTAGGATCAGAGACCCAGTACTTC,CASSPPPLGSETQYF